These T cell receptor beta chains were read from a single sample in a study of blood T cell repertoires in COVID-19. The protocol was immunoSEQ multiplex PCR, while the TCRdb copy is restricted to in-frame clones and leaves out a portion. The repertoire includes around 280,000 clones, approximately 83% of them detected once, and roughly 2.1% sits in the top ten. Material for sequencing was peripheral blood. All receptors come from a woman aged 25 to 39 who had recovered from COVID-19. The CDR3 runs from the conserved cysteine through the conserved F or W.

J gene	V gene	CDR3 protein
TRBJ2-1	TRBV2	CASSGLAGAVEQFF
TRBJ2-7	TRBV19	CASSLQTGEAYEQYF
TRBJ2-5	TRBV5-8	CASGRWDNKETQYF
TRBJ2-2	TRBV27	CASSSGKNTGELFF
TRBJ2-3	TRBV19	CASSIDGSADTQYF
TRBJ1-6	TRBV30	CAWSQGSEGSPLHF
TRBJ2-1	TRBV24-1	CATSAGGYNEQFF
TRBJ1-2	TRBV30	CAWSVQGTTNYGYTF
TRBJ1-1	TRBV10-3	CAISATGRGSATEAFF
TRBJ2-7	TRBV4-3	CASSQRWAGPSYEQYF
TRBJ1-3	TRBV11-2	CASSLGTVGNTIYF
TRBJ2-5	TRBV5-6	CASSNLGLAGEETQYF
TRBJ2-5	TRBV5-6	CASRRTGTSESETQYF
TRBJ2-1	TRBV28	CASSGDRDSHNEQFF
TRBJ1-1	TRBV2	CASSETGTESLVNTEAFF
TRBJ1-6	TRBV3-1/TRBV3-2	CASSQEVQGASPLHF
TRBJ2-1	TRBV4-2	CASSQAGGTYNEQFF
TRBJ1-6	TRBV5-6	CASSLWRATSFNSPLHF
TRBJ2-3	TRBV12-3/TRBV12-4	CASRDYPDTQYF
TRBJ2-1	TRBV6-4	CASSDATGEGYEQFF
TRBJ2-7	TRBV7-2	CASSLGGRGYEQYF
TRBJ2-7	TRBV13	CASSFRQGIGEQYF
TRBJ2-2	TRBV7-2	CASSLTPNTGELFF
TRBJ2-3	TRBV9	CASSNWRSTDTQYF
TRBJ1-6	TRBV28	CASVTGGNSPLHF
TRBJ1-5	TRBV6-5	CASSTTGGMRQPQHF
TRBJ1-5	TRBV28	CASSFLDGGSKPQHF
TRBJ1-6	TRBV19	CASSDRYNSPLHF
TRBJ1-6	TRBV28	CASSSGGNNSPLHF
TRBJ2-2	TRBV25-1	CASSDQGGTGELFF
TRBJ2-2	TRBV4-3	CASSHLGHSGELFF
TRBJ1-3	TRBV9	CASSAGTGGAWGSGNTIYF
TRBJ1-5	TRBV15	CATSRDGRADQPQHF
TRBJ1-5	TRBV19	CASSSGGIGGNQPQHF
TRBJ1-4	TRBV7-9	CASSFLGGEKLFF
TRBJ2-5	TRBV7-2	CASSLEGKVKETQYF
TRBJ1-2	TRBV27	CASSLLGAQNGYTF
TRBJ2-3	TRBV7-2	CASSLGGRTYTDTQYF
TRBJ1-1	TRBV14	CASSQTRNTEAFF
TRBJ2-2	TRBV6-1	CASGDKNTGELFF